The sequence of this T cell receptor (beta chain) was determined in a study of monozygotic twins with inflammatory bowel disease. The CDR3 sequence is 19 residues long. Germline loops: CDR1 SGDLS, CDR2 YYNGEE. TCRdb reprocessed the 5' RACE reads and reports one entry per CDR3 protein, with no DNA. The specimen's table records some 450,000 distinct CDR3 sequences. V gene TRBV9 combines with J gene TRBJ2-7; the D gene TCRdb calls, TRBD1, cannot be checked with no DNA. The clonotype comes from a human donor with ulcerative colitis or Crohn's disease, or a healthy co-twin of an affected twin (not recorded which). The sample comprised blood. The CDR3 region is CASSFCWDRGRRPFYEQYF. The full variable domain, its missing parts supplied by reference TRBV9 and TRBJ2-7, is DSGVTQTPKHLITATGQRVTLRCSPRSGDLSVYWYQQSLDQGLQFLIQYYNGEERAKGNILERFSAQQFPDLHSELNLSSLELGDSALYFCASSFCWDRGRRPFYEQYFGPGTRLTVT.